This T cell receptor beta chain was found in a study of T cell responses to AZD1222 COVID-19 vaccine. The trim removed 2 bases at V and 2 bases at J, leaving 2 bases unmatched. From germline, CDR1 is ENHRY and CDR2 SYGVKD. This CDR3 is 15 amino acids long. Study-level results: Baseline serostatus was positive in only six or seven AZD1222 recipients.

About this clone: What it binds is unknown.

The data were produced by immunoSEQ multiplex PCR, yet TCRdb's version contains in-frame clones alone and is incomplete. This sample has 100,000 to 140,000 clones, with approximately 86% found just once. The sample in question was peripheral blood, obtained on day 0 of AZD1222 vaccination. The V gene is TRBV10-3, the J gene TRBJ2-5; 10 nucleotides line up with TRBD1. The source of this sequence is an adult in good health. The DNA of the CDR3 is TGTGCCATCAGTGAGACGGGACAGGGGCAAGAGACCCAGTACTTC. Translated, it gives CAISETGQGQETQYF.